Following are 2 T cell receptor beta chains from one sample sequenced in a study of T cell changes during pregnancy in multiple sclerosis. This table comes from immunoSEQ multiplex PCR, and its TCRdb copy is limited to in-frame clones, with some not included. Altogether about 97,000 clones are present, 90% being singletons, with the ten largest covering around 0.76%. The specimen was peripheral blood, collected in the second trimester of pregnancy. Every receptor here comes from a female donor in good health, enrolled as a control in a pregnancy study.

CDR3 sequence: CASSIEAGNTIYF. In DNA, the CDR3 is TGTGCCAGTAGTATAGAAGCCGGAAACACCATATATTTT. The chain recombines TRBV19 with TRBJ1-3; no reliable D call. The germline gives CDR1 LNHDA, CDR2 SQIVND (reference sequence). The CDR3 covers 13 residues. The V and J ends lost 0 bases and 4 bases respectively, with 4 bases between them.

This chain connects TRBV11-2 to TRBJ2-1, with D maybe TRBD1 (5 bases). The CDR3 spans 15 residues. V lost 5 bases to trimming and J lost 7 bases, with 18 bases between them. Germline V CDR1 and CDR2: SGHAT, FQNNGV. The CDR3 loop reads CASSPRDQGRNEQFF. For the CDR3, the DNA is TGTGCCAGCAGCCCCAGGGATCAGGGAAGGAATGAGCAGTTCTTC.